The 6 T cell receptor beta chains below all came from one sample that was sequenced in a study of blood T cell repertoires in COVID-19. Repertoires were generated with immunoSEQ multiplex PCR, while TCRdb's copy carries only in-frame clones and drops some. In the table there are approximately 130,000 clones, 85% to 90% of which are singletons. The sequencing input was peripheral blood. All receptors derive from a man between 45 and 60 years old with active COVID-19.

The rearrangement links TRBV4-2 to TRBJ1-2, with 7 bases fitting TRBD1. The CDR3 length is 15 residues. CDR1 is LGHNA, CDR2 YNFKEQ, per germline. The V and J ends lost 2 bases and 6 bases, in that order; junction bases with no gene match: 9. CDR3 nucleotides: TGTGCCAGCAGCCAACCTACGGGAGACAGGGATGGCTACACCTTC. It codes for CASSQPTGDRDGYTF.

The rearrangement joins TRBV7-8 to TRBJ1-1; 10 positions agree with TRBD1. The CDR3 covers 15 residues. With V trimmed by 5 bases and J by 6 bases, 9 bases remained unmatched. In germline, CDR1 is SGHVS, CDR2 FQNEAQ. In DNA, the CDR3 is TGTGCCAGCAGCGGACCCGGGACAGGGGCCCCTGAAGCTTTCTTT. It translates to CASSGPGTGAPEAFF. Based on the CDR3 plus reference TRBV7-8 and TRBJ1-1, the full variable domain is GAGVSQSPRYKVAKRGQDVALRCDPISGHVSLFWYQQALGQGPEFLTYFQNEAQLDKSGLPSDRFFAERPEGSVSTLKIQRTQQEDSAVYLCASSGPGTGAPEAFFGQGTRLTVV.

The gene calls are TRBV4-1 and TRBJ2-7; tentatively, D is TRBD1 (6 bases). CDR1 and CDR2 (germline): MGHRA, YSYEKL. This CDR3 region has 14 residues. The V end was cut by 2 bases, the J end by 5 bases, with 13 bases between. The CDR3 bases are TGCGCCAGCAGCCAAACAGGGATTGGGCACGAGCAGTACTTC. This gives the protein CASSQTGIGHEQYF.

The CDR3: CASSPRQGSAKNIQYF. In DNA, the CDR3 is TGTGCCAGCTCACCACGGCAGGGCTCAGCCAAAAACATTCAGTACTTC. This chain joins TRBV18 and TRBJ2-4, with D perhaps TRBD1 (5 bases). Trimming took off 1 base at V and 0 bases at J, with 10 bases between the two ends. The CDR3 loop spans 16 amino acids. Germline-derived CDR1 and CDR2 are KGHSH and LQKENI.

In this sample, this clone turned up once. The genes are TRBV6-4 and TRBJ2-1, with D perhaps TRBD2 (6 bases). Germline V gene lookup returns CDR1 MRHNA and CDR2 SNTAGT. V lost 4 bases to trimming and J lost 4 bases, with 14 bases between them. The CDR3 is 15 amino acids. The CDR3 bases are TGTGCCAGCAGTGTCGGGACTCTGAGTTACAATGAGCAGTTCTTC. It specifies CASSVGTLSYNEQFF.

V and J are TRBV7-2 and TRBJ1-5, with D unclear. V lost 1 base, J lost 6 bases, and 13 bases lay in between. The CDR3 runs to 15 residues. Germline CDR1 reads SGHTA; CDR2 reads FQGNSA. CDR3 nucleotide sequence: TGTGCCAGCAGCTTAGGCTCCGGGATGGCTCAGCCCCAGCATTTT. Residues: CASSLGSGMAQPQHF.